This note documents a single TCR beta chain sequence. Its cognate antigen is unknown. The sample belongs to a study of glioma-infiltrating T cells. Germline-derived CDR1 and CDR2 are SGHRS and YFSETQ. CDR3 length: 15 amino acids. Trimming shortened V by 2 bases and J by 2 bases, and 13 bases separated the two germline ends. Notes on the study in general: Above-expected tissue-blood divergence occurred in all gliomas, most in low-grade ones. Tissue and blood shared very few CDR3 sequences.

TCR alpha and beta CDR3 regions were amplified from RNA using iRepertoire nested multiplex PCR. For one-step reverse transcription and amplification, 100-400 ng of tissue mRNA or PBMC total RNA was used. MiXCR was run by TCRdb on the multiplex PCR reads, yielding one entry per CDR3 protein. The table shows 160,000 or so distinct CDR3 sequences, with around 40% occurring only once. The genes are TRBV5-1 and TRBJ1-1; D remains unclear. Sequencing was done on a sample of glioma tissue, nonneoplastic brain tissue, or PBMCs (not recorded which). This TCR was recovered from a human donor with low-grade glioma or glioblastoma, undergoing nonglioma brain surgery, or in good health (not recorded which). This CDR3 is CASSLVGEFNTEAFF. The CDR3, as DNA: TGCGCCAGCAGCTTAGTGGGCGAGTTCAACACTGAAGCTTTCTTT.